One TCR beta chain is described in this entry. In the authors' workflow: Amplification of reference gene primers was used by the study to estimate nucleated cell counts. The method was immunoSEQ multiplex PCR; TCRdb's version includes in-frame clones alone and lacks a portion of them. V, J and clone size derive from that table, while D and trimming were established from the DNA sequence. The profile shows about 320,000 clones, 70% to 90% of them singletons. The trim removed 6 bases at V and 6 bases at J, leaving 7 bases unmatched. Germline-derived CDR1 and CDR2 are ENHRY and SYGVKD. The CDR3 has 13 amino acids. The data belong to a study of blood T cell repertoires in COVID-19. The wider study: The United States, Italy and Spain supplied acute and convalescent COVID-19 samples. PBMCs, B-cell-depleted T cells, or T cells provided the cDNA or gDNA that made up the material.

Material for sequencing was peripheral blood. This clonotype was sampled from a man aged 18 to 29 who had recovered from COVID-19. The chain couples TRBV10-3 to TRBJ1-2; 7 bases map to TRBD1. The CDR3 is CAIRRTGGDGYTF. CDR3 sequence (DNA): TGTGCCATCAGGAGGACAGGTGGAGATGGCTACACCTTC.